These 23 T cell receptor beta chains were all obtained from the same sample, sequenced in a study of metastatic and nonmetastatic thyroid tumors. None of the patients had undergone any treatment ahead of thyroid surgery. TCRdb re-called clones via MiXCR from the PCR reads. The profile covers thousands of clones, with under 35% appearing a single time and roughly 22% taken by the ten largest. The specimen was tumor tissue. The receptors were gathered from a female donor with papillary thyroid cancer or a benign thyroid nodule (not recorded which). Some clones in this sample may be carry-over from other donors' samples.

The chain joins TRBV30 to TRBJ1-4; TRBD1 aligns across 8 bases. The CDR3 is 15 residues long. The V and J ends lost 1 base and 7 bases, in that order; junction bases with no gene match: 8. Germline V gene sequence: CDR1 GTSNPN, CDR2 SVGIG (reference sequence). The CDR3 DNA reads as TGTGCCTGGAGTGGTCCAGGGGGCGTTGGTGAAAAACTGTTTTTT. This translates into CAWSGPGGVGEKLFF. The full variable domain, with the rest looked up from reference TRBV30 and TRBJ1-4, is SQTIHQWPATLVQPVGSPLSLECTVEGTSNPNLYWYRQAAGRGLQLLFYSVGIGQISSEVPQNLSASRPQDRQFILSSKKLLLSDSGFYLCAWSGPGGVGEKLFFGSGTQLSVL.

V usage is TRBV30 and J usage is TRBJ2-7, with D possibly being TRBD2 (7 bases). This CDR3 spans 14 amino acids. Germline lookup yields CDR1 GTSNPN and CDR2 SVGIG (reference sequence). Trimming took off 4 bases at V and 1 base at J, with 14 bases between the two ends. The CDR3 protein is CAWITRGRSYEQYF. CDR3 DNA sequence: TGTGCCTGGATAACGCGGGGGCGATCCTACGAGCAGTACTTC.

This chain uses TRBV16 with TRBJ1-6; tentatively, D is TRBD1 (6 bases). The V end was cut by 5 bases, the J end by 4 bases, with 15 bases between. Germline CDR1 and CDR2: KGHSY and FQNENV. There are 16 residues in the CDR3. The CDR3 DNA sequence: TGTGCCAGCAGCACTTCAGGGGCCACGTATAATTCACCCCTCCACTTT. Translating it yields CASSTSGATYNSPLHF. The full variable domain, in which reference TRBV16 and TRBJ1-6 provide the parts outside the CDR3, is GEEVAQTPKHLVRGEGQKAKLYCAPIKGHSYVFWYQQVLKNEFKFLISFQNENVFDETGMPKERFSAKCLPNSPCSLEIQATKLEDSAVYFCASSTSGATYNSPLHFGNGTRLTVT.

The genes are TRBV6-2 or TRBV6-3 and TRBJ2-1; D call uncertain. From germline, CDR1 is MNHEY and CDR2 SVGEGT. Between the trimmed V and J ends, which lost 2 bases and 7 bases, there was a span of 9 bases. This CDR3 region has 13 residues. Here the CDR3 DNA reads TGTGCCAGCAGTTACCACATGAATAATGAGCAGTTCTTC. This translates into CASSYHMNNEQFF.

The CDR3 protein is CASSSSGAGNTIYF. In DNA form, the CDR3 reads TGCGCCAGCAGCTCCTCAGGGGCTGGAAACACCATATATTTT. This rearrangement joins TRBV5-1 to TRBJ1-3; D may be TRBD1 (6 bases). Per the germline V gene, CDR1 is SGHRS and CDR2 is YFSETQ. Trimming left V 3 bases short and J 2 bases short, with 9 bases between. This CDR3 contains 14 residues.

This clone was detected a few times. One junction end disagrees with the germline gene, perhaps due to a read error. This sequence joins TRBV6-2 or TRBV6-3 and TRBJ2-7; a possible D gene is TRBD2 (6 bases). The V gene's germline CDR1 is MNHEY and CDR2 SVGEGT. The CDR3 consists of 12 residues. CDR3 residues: CASSKQDYERYF. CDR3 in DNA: TGTGCCAGCAGTAAACAGGACTACGAGCGGTACTTC.

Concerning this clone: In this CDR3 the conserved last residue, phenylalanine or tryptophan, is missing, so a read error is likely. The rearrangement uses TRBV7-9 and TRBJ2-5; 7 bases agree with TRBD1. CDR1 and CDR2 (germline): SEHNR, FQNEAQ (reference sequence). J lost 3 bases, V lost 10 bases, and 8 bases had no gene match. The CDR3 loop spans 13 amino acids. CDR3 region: CAIRPGTEETQYS. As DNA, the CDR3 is TGTGCCATTAGACCCGGGACAGAAGAGACCCAGTACTCC.

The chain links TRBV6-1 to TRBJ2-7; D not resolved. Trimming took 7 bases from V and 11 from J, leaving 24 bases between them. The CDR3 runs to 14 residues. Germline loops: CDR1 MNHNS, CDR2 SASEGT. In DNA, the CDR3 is TGTGCCAGCACCCGCACTGACGGATCTCAGTGGGAGTACTTC. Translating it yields CASTRTDGSQWEYF.

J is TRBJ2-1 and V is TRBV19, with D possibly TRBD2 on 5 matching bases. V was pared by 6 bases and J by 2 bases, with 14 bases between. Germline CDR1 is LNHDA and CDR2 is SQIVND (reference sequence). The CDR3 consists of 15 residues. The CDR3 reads CASRVASPTYNEQFF. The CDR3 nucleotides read TGTGCCAGTAGAGTAGCGTCTCCAACCTACAATGAGCAGTTCTTC.

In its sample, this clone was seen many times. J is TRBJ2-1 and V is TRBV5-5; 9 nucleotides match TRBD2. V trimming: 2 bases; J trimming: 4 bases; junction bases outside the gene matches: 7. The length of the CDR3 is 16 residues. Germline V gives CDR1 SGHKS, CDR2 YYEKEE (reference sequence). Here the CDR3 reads CASSFGLAITYNEQFF. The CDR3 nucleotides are TGTGCCAGCAGCTTTGGACTAGCGATCACGTACAATGAGCAGTTCTTC.

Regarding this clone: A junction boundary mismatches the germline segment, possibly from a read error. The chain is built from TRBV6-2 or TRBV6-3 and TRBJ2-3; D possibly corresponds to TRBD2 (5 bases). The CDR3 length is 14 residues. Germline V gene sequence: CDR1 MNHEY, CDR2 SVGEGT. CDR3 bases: TGTGCCAGCAGTGACTCTGAGGAGGCAGATACGCAGTATTTT. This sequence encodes CASSDSEEADTQYF.

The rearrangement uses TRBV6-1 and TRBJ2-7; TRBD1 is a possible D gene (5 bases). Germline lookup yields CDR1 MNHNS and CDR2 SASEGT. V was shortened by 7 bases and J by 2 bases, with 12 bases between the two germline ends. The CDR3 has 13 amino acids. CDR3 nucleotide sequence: TGTGCCAGCACCGCCCCGACAGCCTACGAGCAGTACTTC. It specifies CASTAPTAYEQYF.

CDR3: CASSHSGGRRVYGYTF. CDR3 DNA sequence: TGTGCCAGCAGCCACTCAGGGGGGCGGAGGGTCTATGGCTACACCTTC. This chain uses TRBV27 with TRBJ1-2; 7 bases line up with TRBD1. The CDR3 consists of 16 residues. With V trimmed by 6 bases and J by 4 bases, 14 bases remained unmatched. Germline assignment: CDR1 MNHEY and CDR2 SMNVEV (reference sequence).

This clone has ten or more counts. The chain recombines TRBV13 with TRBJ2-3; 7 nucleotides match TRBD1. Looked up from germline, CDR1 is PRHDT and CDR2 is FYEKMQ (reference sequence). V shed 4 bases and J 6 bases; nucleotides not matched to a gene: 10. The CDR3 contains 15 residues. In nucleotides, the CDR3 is TGTGCCAGCAGCTCACGCGGATTGACAGGGGATACGCAGTATTTT. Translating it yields CASSSRGLTGDTQYF. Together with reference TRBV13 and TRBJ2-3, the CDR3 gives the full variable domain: AAGVIQSPRHLIKEKRETATLKCYPIPRHDTVYWYQQGPGQDPQFLISFYEKMQSDKGSIPDRFSAQQFSDYHSELNMSSLELGDSALYFCASSSRGLTGDTQYFGPGTRLTVL.

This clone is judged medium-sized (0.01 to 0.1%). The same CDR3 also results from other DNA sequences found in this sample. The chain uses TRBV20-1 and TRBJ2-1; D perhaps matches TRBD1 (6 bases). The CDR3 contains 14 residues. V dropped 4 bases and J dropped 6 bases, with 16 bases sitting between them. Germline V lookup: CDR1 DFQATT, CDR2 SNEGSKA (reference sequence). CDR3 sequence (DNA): TGCAGTGCTATACGGGACAACGGTGGCAATGAGCAGTTCTTC. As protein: CSAIRDNGGNEQFF.

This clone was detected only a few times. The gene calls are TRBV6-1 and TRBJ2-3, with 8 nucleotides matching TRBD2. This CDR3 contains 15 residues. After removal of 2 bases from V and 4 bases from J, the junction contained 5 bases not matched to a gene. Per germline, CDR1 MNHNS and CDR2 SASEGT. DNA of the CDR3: TGTGCCAGCAGTGAATCAGCGGGAGCTGCAGATACGCAGTATTTT. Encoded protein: CASSESAGAADTQYF.

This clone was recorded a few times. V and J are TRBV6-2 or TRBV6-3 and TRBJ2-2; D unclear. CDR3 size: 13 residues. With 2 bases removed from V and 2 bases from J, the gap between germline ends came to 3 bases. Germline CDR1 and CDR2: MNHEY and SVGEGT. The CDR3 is CASSYINTGELFF. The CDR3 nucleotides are TGTGCCAGCAGTTACATCAACACCGGGGAGCTGTTTTTT.

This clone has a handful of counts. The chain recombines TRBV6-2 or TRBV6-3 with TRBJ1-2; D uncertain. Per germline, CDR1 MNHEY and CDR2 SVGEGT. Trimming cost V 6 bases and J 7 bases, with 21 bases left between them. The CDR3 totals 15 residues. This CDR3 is CASSPSSPPGTGYTF. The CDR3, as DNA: TGTGCCAGCAGCCCCAGTAGCCCCCCCGGAACTGGCTACACCTTC.

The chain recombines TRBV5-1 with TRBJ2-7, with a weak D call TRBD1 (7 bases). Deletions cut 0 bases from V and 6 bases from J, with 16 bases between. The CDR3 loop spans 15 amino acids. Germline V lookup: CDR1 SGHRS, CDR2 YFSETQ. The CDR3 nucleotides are TGCGCCAGCAGCTTGGGCGGGACAGAGGCTAGCGAGCAGTACTTC. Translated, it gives CASSLGGTEASEQYF.

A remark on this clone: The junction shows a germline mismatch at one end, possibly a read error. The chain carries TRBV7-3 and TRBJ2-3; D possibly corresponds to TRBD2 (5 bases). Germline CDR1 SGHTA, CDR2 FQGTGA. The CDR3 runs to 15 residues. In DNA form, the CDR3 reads TGTGTCAGCAGCCCGCAATCCGGGAACAACAACATGCAGTATTTT. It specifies CVSSPQSGNNNMQYF.

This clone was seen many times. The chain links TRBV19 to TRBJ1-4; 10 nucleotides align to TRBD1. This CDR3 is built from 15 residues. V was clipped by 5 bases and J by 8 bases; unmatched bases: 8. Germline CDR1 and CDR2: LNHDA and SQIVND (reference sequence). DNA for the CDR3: TGTGCCAGTAGTGTATCCGGGACAGGGGACGAAAAACTGTTTTTT. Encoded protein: CASSVSGTGDEKLFF. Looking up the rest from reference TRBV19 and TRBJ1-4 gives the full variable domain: DGGITQSPKYLFRKEGQNVTLSCEQNLNHDAMYWYRQDPGQGLRLIYYSQIVNDFQKGDIAEGYSVSREKKESFPLTVTSAQKNPTAFYLCASSVSGTGDEKLFFGSGTQLSVL.

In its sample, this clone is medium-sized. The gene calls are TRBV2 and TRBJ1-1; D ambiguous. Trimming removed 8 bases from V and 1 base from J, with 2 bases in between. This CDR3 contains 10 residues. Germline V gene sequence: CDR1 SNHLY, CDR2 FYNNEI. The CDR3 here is CASRNTEAFF. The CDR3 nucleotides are TGTGCCAGCCGGAACACTGAAGCTTTCTTT.

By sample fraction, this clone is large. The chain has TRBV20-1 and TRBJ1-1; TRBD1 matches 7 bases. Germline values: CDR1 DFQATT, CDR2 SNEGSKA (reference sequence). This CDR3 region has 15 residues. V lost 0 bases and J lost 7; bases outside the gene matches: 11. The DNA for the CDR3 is TGCAGTGCTAGAGATGTAACCGACAGGGATCTTGAAGCTTTCTTT. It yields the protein CSARDVTDRDLEAFF.